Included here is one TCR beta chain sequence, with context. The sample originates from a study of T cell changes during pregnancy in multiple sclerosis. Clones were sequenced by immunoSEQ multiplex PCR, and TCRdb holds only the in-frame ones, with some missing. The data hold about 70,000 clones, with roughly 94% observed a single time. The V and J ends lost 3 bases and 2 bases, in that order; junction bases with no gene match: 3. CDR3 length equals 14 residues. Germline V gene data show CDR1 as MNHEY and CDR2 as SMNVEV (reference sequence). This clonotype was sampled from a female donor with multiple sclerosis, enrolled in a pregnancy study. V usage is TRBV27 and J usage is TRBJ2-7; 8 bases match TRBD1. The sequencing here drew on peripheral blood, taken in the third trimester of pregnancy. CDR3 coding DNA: TGTGCCAGCAGTTTCGGACAGGGTACCTACGAGCAGTACTTC. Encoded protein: CASSFGQGTYEQYF.